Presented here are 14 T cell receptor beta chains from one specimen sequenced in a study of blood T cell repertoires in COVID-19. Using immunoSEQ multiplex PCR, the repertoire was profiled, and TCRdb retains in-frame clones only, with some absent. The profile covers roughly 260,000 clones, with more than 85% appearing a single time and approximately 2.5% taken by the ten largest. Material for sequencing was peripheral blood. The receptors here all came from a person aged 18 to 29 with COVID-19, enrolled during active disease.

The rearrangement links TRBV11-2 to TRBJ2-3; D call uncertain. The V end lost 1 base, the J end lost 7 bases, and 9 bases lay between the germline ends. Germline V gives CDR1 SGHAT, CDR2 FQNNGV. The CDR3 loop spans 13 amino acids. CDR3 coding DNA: TGTGCCAGCAGCTTAGCCCTCCAGAATACGCAGTATTTT. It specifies CASSLALQNTQYF.

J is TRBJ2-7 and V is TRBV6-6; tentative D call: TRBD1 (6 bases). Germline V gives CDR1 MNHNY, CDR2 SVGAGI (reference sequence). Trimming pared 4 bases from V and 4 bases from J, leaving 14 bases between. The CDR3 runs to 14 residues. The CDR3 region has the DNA TGTGCCAGCAGTTCCCTGACAGGCGGGTACGAGCAGTACTTC. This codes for CASSSLTGGYEQYF.

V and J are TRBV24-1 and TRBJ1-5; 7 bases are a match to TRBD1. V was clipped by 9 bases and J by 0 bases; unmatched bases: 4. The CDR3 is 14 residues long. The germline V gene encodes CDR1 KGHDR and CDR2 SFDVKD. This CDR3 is CATPTGYSNQPQHF. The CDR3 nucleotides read TGTGCCACCCCGACAGGGTATAGCAATCAGCCCCAGCATTTT.

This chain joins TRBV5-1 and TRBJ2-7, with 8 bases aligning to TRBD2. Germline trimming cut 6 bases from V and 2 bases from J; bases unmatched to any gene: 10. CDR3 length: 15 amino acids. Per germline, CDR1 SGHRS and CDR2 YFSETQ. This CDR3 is CASNPGGTTTYEQYF. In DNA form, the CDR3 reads TGCGCCAGCAACCCGGGGGGGACTACAACCTACGAGCAGTACTTC.

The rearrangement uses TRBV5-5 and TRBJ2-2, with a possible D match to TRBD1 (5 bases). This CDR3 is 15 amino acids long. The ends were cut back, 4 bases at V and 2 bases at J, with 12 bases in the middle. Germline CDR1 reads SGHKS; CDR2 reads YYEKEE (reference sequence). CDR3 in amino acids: CASSPIGVNTGELFF. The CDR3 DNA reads TGTGCCAGCAGCCCCATAGGGGTAAACACCGGGGAGCTGTTTTTT.

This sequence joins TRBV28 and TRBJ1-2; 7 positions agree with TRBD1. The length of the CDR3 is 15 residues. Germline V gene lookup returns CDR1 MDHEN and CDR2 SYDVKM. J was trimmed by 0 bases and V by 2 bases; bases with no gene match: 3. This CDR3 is CASSLVTGTNYGYTF. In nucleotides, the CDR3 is TGTGCCAGCAGTTTAGTGACAGGGACTAACTATGGCTACACCTTC.

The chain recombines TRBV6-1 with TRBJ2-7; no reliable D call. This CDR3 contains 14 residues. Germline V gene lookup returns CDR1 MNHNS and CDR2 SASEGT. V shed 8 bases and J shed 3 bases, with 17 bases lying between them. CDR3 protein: CASRSVESYYEQYF. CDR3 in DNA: TGTGCCAGCCGTTCAGTGGAGAGTTACTACGAGCAGTACTTC.

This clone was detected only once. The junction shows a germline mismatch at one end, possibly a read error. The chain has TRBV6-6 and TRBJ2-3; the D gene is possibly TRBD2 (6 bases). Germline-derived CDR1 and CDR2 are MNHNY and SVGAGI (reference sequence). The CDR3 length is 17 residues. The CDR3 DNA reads TGTGCCAGCAGTCCGCCGCCGGAGGACTACCCTACAGGTACGCAGTATTTT. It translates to CASSPPPEDYPTGTQYF.

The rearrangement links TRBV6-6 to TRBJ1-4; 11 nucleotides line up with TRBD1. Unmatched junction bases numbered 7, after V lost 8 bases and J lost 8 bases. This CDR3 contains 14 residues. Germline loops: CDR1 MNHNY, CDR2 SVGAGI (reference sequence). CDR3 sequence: CASGTGGRKEKLFF. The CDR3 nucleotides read TGTGCCAGCGGGACAGGGGGGAGGAAAGAAAAACTGTTTTTT.

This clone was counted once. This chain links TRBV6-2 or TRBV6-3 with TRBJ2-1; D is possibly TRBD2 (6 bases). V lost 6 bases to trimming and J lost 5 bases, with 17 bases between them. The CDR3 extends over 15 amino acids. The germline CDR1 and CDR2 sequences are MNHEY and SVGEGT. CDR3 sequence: CASSPIAVNHNEQFF. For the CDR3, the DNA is TGTGCCAGCAGCCCGATAGCGGTCAATCACAATGAGCAGTTCTTC.

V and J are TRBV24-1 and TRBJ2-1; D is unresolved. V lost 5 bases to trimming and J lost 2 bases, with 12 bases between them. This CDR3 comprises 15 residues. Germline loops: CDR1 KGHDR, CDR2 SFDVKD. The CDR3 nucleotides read TGTGCCACCAGTGGTCGACACACCACCTACAATGAGCAGTTCTTC. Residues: CATSGRHTTYNEQFF.

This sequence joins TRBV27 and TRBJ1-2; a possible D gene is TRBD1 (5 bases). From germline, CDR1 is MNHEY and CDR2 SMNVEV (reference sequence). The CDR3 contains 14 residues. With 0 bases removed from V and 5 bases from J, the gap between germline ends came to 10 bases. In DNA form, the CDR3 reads TGTGCCAGCAGTTTATCACCCAGGGTATATGGCTACACCTTC. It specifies CASSLSPRVYGYTF.

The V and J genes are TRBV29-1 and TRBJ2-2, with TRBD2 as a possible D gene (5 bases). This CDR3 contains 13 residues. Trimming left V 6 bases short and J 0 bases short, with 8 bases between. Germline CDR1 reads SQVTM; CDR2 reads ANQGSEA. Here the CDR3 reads CSVGVPNTGELFF. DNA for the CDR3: TGCAGCGTCGGGGTCCCGAACACCGGGGAGCTGTTTTTT.

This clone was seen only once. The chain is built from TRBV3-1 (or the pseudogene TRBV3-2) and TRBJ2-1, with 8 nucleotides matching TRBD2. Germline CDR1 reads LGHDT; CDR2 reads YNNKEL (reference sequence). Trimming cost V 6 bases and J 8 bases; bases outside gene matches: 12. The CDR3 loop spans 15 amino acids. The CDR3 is CASSSKRESGHEQFF. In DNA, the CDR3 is TGTGCCAGCAGTTCCAAGCGGGAGAGTGGCCATGAGCAGTTCTTC.